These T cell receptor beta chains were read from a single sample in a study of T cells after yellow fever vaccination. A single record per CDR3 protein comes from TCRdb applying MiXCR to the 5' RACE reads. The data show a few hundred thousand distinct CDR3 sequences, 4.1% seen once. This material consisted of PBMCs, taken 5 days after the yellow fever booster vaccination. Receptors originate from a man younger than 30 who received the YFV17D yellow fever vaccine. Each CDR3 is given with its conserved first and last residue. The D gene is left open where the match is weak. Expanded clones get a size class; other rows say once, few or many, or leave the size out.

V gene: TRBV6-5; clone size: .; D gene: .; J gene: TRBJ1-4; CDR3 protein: CASSYSVVGWLFF; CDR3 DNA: TGTGCCAGCAGTTACTCCGTAGTAGGCTGGCTGTTTTTT
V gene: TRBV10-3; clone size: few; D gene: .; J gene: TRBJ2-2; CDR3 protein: CAISYKGLDTGELFF; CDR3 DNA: TGTGCCATCTCTTACAAGGGGCTCGACACCGGGGAGCTGTTTTTT
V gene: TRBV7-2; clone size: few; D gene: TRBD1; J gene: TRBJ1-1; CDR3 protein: CASRKGGTGGSRTEAFF; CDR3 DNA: TGTGCCAGCAGGAAAGGGGGGACAGGGGGCTCCAGGACTGAAGCTTTCTTT
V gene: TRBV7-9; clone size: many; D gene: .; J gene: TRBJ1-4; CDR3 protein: CASSSDSGDEKLFF; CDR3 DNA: TGTGCCAGCAGCTCGGACAGCGGGGATGAAAAACTGTTTTTT
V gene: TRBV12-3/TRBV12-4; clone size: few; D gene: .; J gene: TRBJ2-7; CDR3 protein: CASSYEITSMYF; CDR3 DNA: TGTGCCAGCAGTTACGAGATTACGAGTATGTACTTC
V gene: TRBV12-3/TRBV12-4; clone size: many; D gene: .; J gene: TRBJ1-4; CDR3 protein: CASSLNSATNEKLFF; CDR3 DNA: TGTGCCAGCAGTCTTAACTCGGCAACTAATGAAAAACTGTTTTTT
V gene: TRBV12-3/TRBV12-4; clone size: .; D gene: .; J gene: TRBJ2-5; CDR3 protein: CASSTGTLETQYF; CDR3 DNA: TGTGCCAGCAGTACAGGGACCCTAGAGACCCAGTACTTC
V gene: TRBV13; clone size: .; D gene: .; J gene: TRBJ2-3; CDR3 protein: CASMIEGRSTDTQYF; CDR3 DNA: TGTGCCAGCATGATCGAGGGGCGCTCCACAGATACGCAGTATTTT
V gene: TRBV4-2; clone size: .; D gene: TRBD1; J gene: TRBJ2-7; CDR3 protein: CASSGGQGARQSYEQYF; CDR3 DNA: TGTGCCAGCAGCGGGGGGCAGGGGGCCCGCCAATCCTACGAGCAGTACTTC
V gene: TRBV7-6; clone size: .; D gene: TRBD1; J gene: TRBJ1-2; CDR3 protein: CASSLAETGPTEGYTF; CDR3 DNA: TGTGCCAGCAGCTTAGCAGAGACAGGGCCAACGGAAGGCTACACCTTC
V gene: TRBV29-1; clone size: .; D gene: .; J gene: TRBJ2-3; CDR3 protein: CSVSEATDTQYF; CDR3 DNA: TGCAGCGTTTCCGAGGCTACAGATACGCAGTATTTT
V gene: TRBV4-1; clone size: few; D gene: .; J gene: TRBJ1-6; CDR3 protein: CASSQEKGWRNSPLHF; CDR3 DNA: TGCGCCAGCAGCCAAGAAAAAGGGTGGAGGAATTCACCCCTCCACTTT
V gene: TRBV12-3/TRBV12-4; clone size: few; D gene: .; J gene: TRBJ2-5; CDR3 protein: CASSYDQETQYF; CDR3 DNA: TGTGCCAGCAGTTATGACCAAGAGACCCAGTACTTC
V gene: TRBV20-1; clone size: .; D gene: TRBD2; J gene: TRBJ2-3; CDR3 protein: CSGGGPRDTQYF; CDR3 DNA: TGCAGTGGGGGGGGTCCCAGGGATACGCAGTATTTT
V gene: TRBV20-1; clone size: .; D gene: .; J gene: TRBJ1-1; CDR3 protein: CSARVVVNTEAFF; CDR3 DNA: TGCAGTGCTAGAGTTGTAGTGAACACTGAAGCTTTCTTT
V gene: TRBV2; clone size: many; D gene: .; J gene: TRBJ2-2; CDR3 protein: CASGATNTGELFF; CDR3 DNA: TGTGCTTCGGGGGCCACGAACACCGGGGAGCTGTTTTTT
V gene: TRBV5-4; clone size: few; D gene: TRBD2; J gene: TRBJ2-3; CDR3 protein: CASSLSRGGESTDTQYF; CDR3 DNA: TGTGCCAGCAGCTTGTCCCGCGGGGGGGAGAGCACAGATACGCAGTATTTT
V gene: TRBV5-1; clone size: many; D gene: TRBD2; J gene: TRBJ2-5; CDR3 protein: CASSPLAGGPSGETQYF; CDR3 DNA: TGCGCCAGCAGCCCCCTAGCGGGGGGCCCTTCCGGAGAGACCCAGTACTTC
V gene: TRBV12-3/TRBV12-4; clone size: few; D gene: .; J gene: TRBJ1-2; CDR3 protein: CASSIRRAYGYTF; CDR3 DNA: TGTGCCAGCAGTATTCGCAGGGCCTATGGCTACACCTTC
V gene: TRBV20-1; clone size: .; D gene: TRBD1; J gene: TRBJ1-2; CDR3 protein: CSARERGPYGYTF; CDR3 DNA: TGCAGTGCTAGAGAGAGGGGGCCCTATGGCTACACCTTC
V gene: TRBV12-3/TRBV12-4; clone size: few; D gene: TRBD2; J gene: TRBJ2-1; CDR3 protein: CASSSQLAGDNEQFF; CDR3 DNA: TGTGCCAGCAGCTCCCAACTAGCGGGGGACAATGAGCAGTTCTTC
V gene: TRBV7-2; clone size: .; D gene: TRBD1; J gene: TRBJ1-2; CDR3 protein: CASSSQGQSNGYTF; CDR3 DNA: TGTGCCAGCAGCTCGCAGGGACAGAGTAATGGCTACACCTTC